The rows below give T cell receptor beta chains drawn from one sample of a study of cytomegalovirus exposure and HLA in healthy donors. The repertoire was sequenced with immunoSEQ multiplex PCR; TCRdb's copy has only in-frame clones and lacks some. The sample holds 150,000 to 200,000 clones; about 80% are singletons and the top ten take over 2%. What was sequenced was PBMCs. The receptors here all came from a woman aged 30 to 39 in good health and CMV-seronegative. Each CDR3 is given with its conserved first and last residue. A D gene is named only where the DNA matches it firmly. Rows give clone size only sometimes, using once, few, many, or a class for an expanded clone.

DNA,CDR3,D,J,length,V,size
TGTGCCACCAGCAGAGGTATAGAAGAGACCCAGTACTTC,CATSRGIEETQYF,.,TRBJ2-5,13,TRBV15,.
TGTGCCAGCAGCTTGTCGGGGAGAGGAGATCAGCCCCAGCATTTT,CASSLSGRGDQPQHF,.,TRBJ1-5,15,TRBV5-6,.
TGTGCCATGACAGCTGAAATCTCCTACAATGAGCAGTTCTTC,CAMTAEISYNEQFF,.,TRBJ2-1,14,TRBV10-3,.
TGCAGCGTTGCAGGGACAGGGGGCCCATCTTACGAGCAGTACTTC,CSVAGTGGPSYEQYF,TRBD1,TRBJ2-7,15,TRBV29-1,.
TGTGCCAGCAGCTCAGGACTAGCGGAGAACACCGGGGAGCTGTTTTTT,CASSSGLAENTGELFF,TRBD2,TRBJ2-2,16,TRBV5-5,.
TGTGCCAGCAGTTTACCGGGACAGGGTAGCAATCAGCCCCAGCATTTT,CASSLPGQGSNQPQHF,TRBD1,TRBJ1-5,16,TRBV28,once
TGTGCCAGCAGTGTCGGGACAGGGGGCTGGTACGAGCAGTACTTC,CASSVGTGGWYEQYF,TRBD1,TRBJ2-7,15,TRBV2,.
TGTGCCAGCAGTTACGACAGGGTACCAAGTCAGCCCCAGCATTTT,CASSYDRVPSQPQHF,TRBD1,TRBJ1-5,15,TRBV28,.
TGTGCCAGCAGCTCTGGGACTAGCGGGAGAGGAACAGATACGCAGTATTTT,CASSSGTSGRGTDTQYF,TRBD2,TRBJ2-3,17,TRBV9,.
TGTGCCAGCAGTTACGGCGGGACGTACGAGCAGTACTTC,CASSYGGTYEQYF,.,TRBJ2-7,13,TRBV6-5,.
TGTGCCAGCAGCGTAGACTCGCTAGCGGGGGGGCTGTATACGCAGTATTTT,CASSVDSLAGGLYTQYF,TRBD2,TRBJ2-3,17,TRBV9,.
TGTGCCAGCAGTGACTCTCACTACGAGCAGTACTTC,CASSDSHYEQYF,.,TRBJ2-7,12,TRBV28,.
TGTGCCAGCAGCCGACGGACTAGCGGATTCTACGAGCAGTACTTC,CASSRRTSGFYEQYF,TRBD2,TRBJ2-7,15,TRBV28,.
TGTGCCAGCAGCGCCTTAAACACCGGGGAGCTGTTTTTT,CASSALNTGELFF,.,TRBJ2-2,13,TRBV9,.
TGTGCCAGCAGCGAGGCTAGGGGCCCAGATACGCAGTATTTT,CASSEARGPDTQYF,.,TRBJ2-3,14,TRBV7-9,.
TGTGCCAGCAGCCCCAGGGTGAGCTCCTACAATGAGCAGTTCTTC,CASSPRVSSYNEQFF,.,TRBJ2-1,15,TRBV2,.
TGTGCCAGCAGTTACGAGCGGGAGGCTCGGCACGAGCAGTACTTC,CASSYEREARHEQYF,TRBD2,TRBJ2-7,15,TRBV6-5,.
TGTGCCAGCAGTACCGGACAGAACACCGGGGAGCTGTTTTTT,CASSTGQNTGELFF,.,TRBJ2-2,14,TRBV28,.
TGTGCCAGCAGTGAAGAGGGGGGGTGGCTAGCGGGAATTTACGAGCAGTACTTC,CASSEEGGWLAGIYEQYF,TRBD2,TRBJ2-7,18,TRBV2,.
TGTGCCAGCAGTAGCACGGACAGGGGGCCGCACACTGAAGCTTTCTTT,CASSSTDRGPHTEAFF,TRBD1,TRBJ1-1,16,TRBV28,.
TGTGCCAGCAGCTTGGGAGAGGGATCAGATACGCAGTATTTT,CASSLGEGSDTQYF,.,TRBJ2-3,14,TRBV5-5,.
TGTGCTAGCAGCAAACCCCAGGGACAGAACTACGAGCAGTACTTC,CASSKPQGQNYEQYF,TRBD1,TRBJ2-7,15,TRBV7-2,.
TGTGCCAGCAGCTTTGGCGTGGAGGGGCGCGAGCAGTACTTC,CASSFGVEGREQYF,.,TRBJ2-7,14,TRBV7-8,.
TGTGCCAGCAGTACTAGCGGGAGATACAATGAGCAGTTCTTC,CASSTSGRYNEQFF,TRBD2,TRBJ2-1,14,TRBV27,.
TGTGCCATCAGCACCCGAACTCTCACAGATACGCAGTATTTT,CAISTRTLTDTQYF,.,TRBJ2-3,14,TRBV10-3,.
TGCGCCAGCAGCCAAGACCTAGCGGGGGTGGGTGAGACCCAGTACTTC,CASSQDLAGVGETQYF,TRBD2,TRBJ2-5,16,TRBV4-3,.
TGTGCCAGCAGCTTACTTCCTGGAGGCTCTGGGGCCAACGTCCTGACTTTC,CASSLLPGGSGANVLTF,.,TRBJ2-6,17,TRBV7-9,.
TGTGCCAGTAGTATAGGCGGGGTAACTGAAGCTTTCTTT,CASSIGGVTEAFF,.,TRBJ1-1,13,TRBV19,.
TGTGCCAGCAGTTTATCCGGGACAGGGGATGAAAAACTGTTTTTT,CASSLSGTGDEKLFF,TRBD1,TRBJ1-4,15,TRBV28,few
TGCAGCGTTGAAGACGGCAGGGCTGGGAAAAACATTCAGTACTTC,CSVEDGRAGKNIQYF,.,TRBJ2-4,15,TRBV29-1,.